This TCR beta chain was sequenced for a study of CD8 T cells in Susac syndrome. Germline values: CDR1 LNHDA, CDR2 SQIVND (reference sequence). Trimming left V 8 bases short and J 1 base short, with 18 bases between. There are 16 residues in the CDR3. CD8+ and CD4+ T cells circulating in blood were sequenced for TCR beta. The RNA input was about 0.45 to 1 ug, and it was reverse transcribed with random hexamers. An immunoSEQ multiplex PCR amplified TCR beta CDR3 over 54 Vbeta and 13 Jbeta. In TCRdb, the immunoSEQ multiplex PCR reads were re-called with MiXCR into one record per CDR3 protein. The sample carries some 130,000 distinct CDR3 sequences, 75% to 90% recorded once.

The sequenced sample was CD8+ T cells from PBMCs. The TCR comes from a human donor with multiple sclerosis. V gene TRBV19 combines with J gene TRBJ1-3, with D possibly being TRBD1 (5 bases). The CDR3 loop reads CASFFILGDSGNTIYF. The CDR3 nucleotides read TGTGCCAGTTTTTTTATTCTGGGGGATTCTGGAAACACCATATATTTT. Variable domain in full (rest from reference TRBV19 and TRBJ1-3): DGGITQSPKYLFRKEGQNVTLSCEQNLNHDAMYWYRQDPGQGLRLIYYSQIVNDFQKGDIAEGYSVSREKKESFPLTVTSAQKNPTAFYLCASFFILGDSGNTIYFGEGSWLTVV.